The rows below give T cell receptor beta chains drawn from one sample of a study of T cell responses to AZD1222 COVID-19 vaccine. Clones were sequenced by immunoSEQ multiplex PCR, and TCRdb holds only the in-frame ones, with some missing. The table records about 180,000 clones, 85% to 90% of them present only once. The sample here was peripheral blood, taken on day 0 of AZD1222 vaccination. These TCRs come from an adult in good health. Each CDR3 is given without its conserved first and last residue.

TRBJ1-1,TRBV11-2,ASSLGGQLNTEAF
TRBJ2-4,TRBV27,ASARELAGGENIQY
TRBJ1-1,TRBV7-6,ASSLSGQGRREAF
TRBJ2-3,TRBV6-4,ASSDLGDTQY
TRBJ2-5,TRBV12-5,ASGLAGQQETQY
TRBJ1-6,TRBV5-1,ASSPGQNNSPLH
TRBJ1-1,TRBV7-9,ASSPRQGVNTEAF
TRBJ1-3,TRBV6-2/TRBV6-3,ASSRSGVIGNTIY
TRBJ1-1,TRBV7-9,ASSPGQGVSTEAF
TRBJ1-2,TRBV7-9,ASSNQPGIGRGYT
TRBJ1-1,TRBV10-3,AISVSDIGTEAF
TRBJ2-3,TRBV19,ASSIAAGGTDTQY
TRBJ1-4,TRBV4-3,ASSNYRGLF
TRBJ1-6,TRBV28,ASSSHSPLH
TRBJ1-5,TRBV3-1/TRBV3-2,ASSQASGGVNQPQH
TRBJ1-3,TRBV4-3,ASSQLLNTGNTIY
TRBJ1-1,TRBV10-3,AITGGLNTEAF
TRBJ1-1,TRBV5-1,ASSSQWDTEAF
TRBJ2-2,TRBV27,ASSFRQQNTGELF
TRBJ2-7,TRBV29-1,SVVSRASNEQY
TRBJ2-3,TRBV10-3,AISKGTDTQY
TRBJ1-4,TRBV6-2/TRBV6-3,ASSYRVGVGEKLF
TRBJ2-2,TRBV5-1,ASSLDWGNTGELF
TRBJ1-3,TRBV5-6,ASSLVGQSSGNTIY
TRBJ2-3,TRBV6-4,ASSPLAGGKDTQY
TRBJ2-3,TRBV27,ASSVRAHPDTQY
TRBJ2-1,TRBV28,ASSPVGQGVLQQF
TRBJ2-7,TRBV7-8,ASSLKGNRVGEQY
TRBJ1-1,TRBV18,ASSGDHNTEAF
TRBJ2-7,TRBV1,TSSQATTSGRALSYEQY
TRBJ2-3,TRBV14,ASSQEAVRGEDTQY
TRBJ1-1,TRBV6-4,ASSVVGGDTEAF
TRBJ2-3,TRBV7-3,ASSLGHHTDTQY
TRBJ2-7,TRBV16,ASSQYPGAGSSYEQY
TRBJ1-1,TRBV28,ASSLTTVNTEAF
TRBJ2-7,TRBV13,ASSLEGTGLSHEQY
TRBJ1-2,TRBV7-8,ASSYHGDYGYT
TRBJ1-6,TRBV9,ASSSEEVGFYNSPLH
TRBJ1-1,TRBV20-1,SARDNTEAF
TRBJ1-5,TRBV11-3,ASSLRDSDPGGKRQPQH
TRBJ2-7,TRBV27,ASSLIDRAYEQY
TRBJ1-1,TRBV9,ASSVQGRGTEAF
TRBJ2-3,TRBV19,ASSISAGGVDTQY
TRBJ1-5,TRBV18,ASSPGQDQPQH
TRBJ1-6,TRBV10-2,ASTLSRYSPLH
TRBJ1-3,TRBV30,AWSPPWATSGNTIY
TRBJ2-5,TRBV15,ATSRDKGAQY
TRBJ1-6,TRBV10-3,AISELGSDSPLH
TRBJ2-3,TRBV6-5,ASSSSGQGVLDTQY
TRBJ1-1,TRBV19,ASSIDRGNTEAF
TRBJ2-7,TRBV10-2,AARGTGVSEQY
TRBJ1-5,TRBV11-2,ASSLEVGQPQH